Described below is a single TCR beta chain sequence and its context. Its matching antigen is unknown. This entry belongs to a study of cytomegalovirus exposure and HLA in healthy donors. Study-level points and caveats: Sequence variants that were highly shared formed a cluster that was likely a sequencing artifact. Common viral pathogens seemed, in a later analysis, to connect with several of the most significant clusters.

In the PCR, 60 Vbeta and 13 Jbeta primers were used. TCRdb keeps only in-frame clones here, not all; method: immunoSEQ multiplex PCR. The sample has 200,000 or so clones, roughly 83% seen once. V was trimmed by 1 base and J by 1 base, leaving 10 bases between them. CDR1 and CDR2 from the germline V gene are SGDLS and YYNGEE. CDR3 length equals 15 residues. Sequencing used PBMCs. The chain links TRBV9 to TRBJ2-3, with unresolved D. The clonotype originates from a boy between 2 and 10 years old in good health and CMV-seronegative. The CDR3: CASSVTLARTDTQYF. The CDR3 nucleotides read TGTGCCAGCAGCGTAACGTTAGCCCGCACAGATACGCAGTATTTT.